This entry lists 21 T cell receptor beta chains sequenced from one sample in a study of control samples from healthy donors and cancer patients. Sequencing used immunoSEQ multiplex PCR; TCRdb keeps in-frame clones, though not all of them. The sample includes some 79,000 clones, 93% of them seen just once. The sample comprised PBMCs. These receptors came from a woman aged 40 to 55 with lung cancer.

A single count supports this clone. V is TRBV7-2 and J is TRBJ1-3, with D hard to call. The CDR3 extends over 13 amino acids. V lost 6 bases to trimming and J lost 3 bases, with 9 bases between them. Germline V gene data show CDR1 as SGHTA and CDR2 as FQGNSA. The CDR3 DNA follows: TGTGCCAGCAGGGCCCCCCGTGGAAACACCATATATTTT. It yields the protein CASRAPRGNTIYF.

This CDR3 is CASSYGERSGVEQPQHF. The CDR3, as DNA: TGTGCCAGCAGTTACGGTGAAAGAAGCGGGGTTGAACAGCCCCAGCATTTT. This rearrangement joins TRBV28 to TRBJ1-5; D is undetermined. Germline CDR1 reads MDHEN; CDR2 reads SYDVKM. CDR3 length equals 17 residues. The V end was cut by 4 bases, the J end by 7 bases, with 23 bases between. Combining the CDR3 with reference TRBV28 and TRBJ1-5 gives the whole variable domain DVKVTQSSRYLVKRTGEKVFLECVQDMDHENMFWYRQDPGLGLRLIYFSYDVKMKEKGDIPEGYSVSREKKERFSLILESASTNQTSMYLCASSYGERSGVEQPQHFGDGTRLSIL.

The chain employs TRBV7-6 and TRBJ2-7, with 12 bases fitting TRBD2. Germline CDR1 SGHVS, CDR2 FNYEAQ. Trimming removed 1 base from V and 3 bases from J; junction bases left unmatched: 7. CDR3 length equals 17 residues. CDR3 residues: CASSLGVTSGSNYEQYF. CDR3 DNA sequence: TGTGCCAGCAGCTTAGGGGTGACTAGCGGGAGCAACTACGAGCAGTACTTC.

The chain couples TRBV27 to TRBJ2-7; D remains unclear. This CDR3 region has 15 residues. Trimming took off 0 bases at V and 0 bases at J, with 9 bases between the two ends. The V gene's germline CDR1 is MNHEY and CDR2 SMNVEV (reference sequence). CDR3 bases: TGTGCCAGCAGTTTATCGTACAGTAGCTCCTACGAGCAGTACTTC. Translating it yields CASSLSYSSSYEQYF.

The CDR3 DNA reads TGTGCCAGCAAGAAGGGTACAGATACGCAGTATTTT. Its protein product is CASKKGTDTQYF. The genes are TRBV6-5 and TRBJ2-3, with no clear D. In germline, CDR1 is MNHEY, CDR2 SVGAGI. This CDR3 is 12 amino acids long. V was cut by 7 bases and J by 3 bases, with 8 bases left in between.

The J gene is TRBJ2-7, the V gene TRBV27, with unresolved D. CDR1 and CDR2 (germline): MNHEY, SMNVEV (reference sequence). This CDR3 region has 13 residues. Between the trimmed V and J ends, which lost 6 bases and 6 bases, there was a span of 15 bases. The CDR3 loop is CASSLSSWGEQYF. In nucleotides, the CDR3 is TGTGCCAGCAGCCTATCCTCTTGGGGCGAGCAGTACTTC.

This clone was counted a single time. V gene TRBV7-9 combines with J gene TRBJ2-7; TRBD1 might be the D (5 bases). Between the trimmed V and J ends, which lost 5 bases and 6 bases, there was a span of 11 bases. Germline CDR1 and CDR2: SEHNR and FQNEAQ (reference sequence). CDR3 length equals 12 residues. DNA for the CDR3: TGTGCCAGCAGCCTAGACAGCGCCGAGCAGTACTTC. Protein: CASSLDSAEQYF.

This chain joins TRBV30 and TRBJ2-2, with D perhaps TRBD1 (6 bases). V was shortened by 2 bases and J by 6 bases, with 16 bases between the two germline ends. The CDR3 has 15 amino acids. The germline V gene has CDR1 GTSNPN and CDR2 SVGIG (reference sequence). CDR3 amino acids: CAWSSPGVRAGELFF. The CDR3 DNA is TGTGCCTGGAGTTCCCCAGGGGTGCGGGCCGGGGAGCTGTTTTTT.

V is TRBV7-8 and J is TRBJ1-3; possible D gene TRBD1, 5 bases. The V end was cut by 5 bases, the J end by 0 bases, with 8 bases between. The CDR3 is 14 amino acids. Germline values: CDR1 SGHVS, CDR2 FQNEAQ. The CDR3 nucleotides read TGTGCCAGCAGCACCGGGACCTCTGGAAACACCATATATTTT. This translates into CASSTGTSGNTIYF.

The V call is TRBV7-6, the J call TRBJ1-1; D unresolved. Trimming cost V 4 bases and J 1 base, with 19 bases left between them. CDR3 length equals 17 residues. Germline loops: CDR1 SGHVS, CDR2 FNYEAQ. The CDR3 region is CASSSEVELLKNTEAFF. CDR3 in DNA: TGTGCCAGCAGCTCCGAAGTGGAGCTCCTAAAGAACACTGAAGCTTTCTTT.

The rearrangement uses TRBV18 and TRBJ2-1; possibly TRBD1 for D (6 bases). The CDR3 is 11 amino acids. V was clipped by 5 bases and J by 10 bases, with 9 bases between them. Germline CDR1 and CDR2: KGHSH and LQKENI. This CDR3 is CASSYRDEQFF. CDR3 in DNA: TGTGCCAGCTCATACAGGGACGAGCAGTTCTTC.

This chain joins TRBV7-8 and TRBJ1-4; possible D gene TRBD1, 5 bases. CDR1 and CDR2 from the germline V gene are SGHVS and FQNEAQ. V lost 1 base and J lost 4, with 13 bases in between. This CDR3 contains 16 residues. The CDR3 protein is CASSLGQGSGNEKLFF. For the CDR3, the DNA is TGTGCCAGCAGCTTAGGTCAGGGTAGCGGTAATGAAAAACTGTTTTTT.

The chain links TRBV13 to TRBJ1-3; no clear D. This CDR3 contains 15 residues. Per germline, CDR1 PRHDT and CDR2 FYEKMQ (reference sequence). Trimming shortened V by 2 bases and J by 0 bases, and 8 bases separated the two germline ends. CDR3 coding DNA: TGTGCCAGCAGCTTAAACCCACACTCTGGAAACACCATATATTTT. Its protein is CASSLNPHSGNTIYF.

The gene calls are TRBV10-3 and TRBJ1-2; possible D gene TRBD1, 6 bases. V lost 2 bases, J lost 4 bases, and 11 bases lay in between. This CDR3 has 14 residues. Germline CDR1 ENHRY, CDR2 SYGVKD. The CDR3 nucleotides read TGTGCCATCAGTGAGGGTGGACAGCTCTATGGCTACACCTTC. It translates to CAISEGGQLYGYTF.

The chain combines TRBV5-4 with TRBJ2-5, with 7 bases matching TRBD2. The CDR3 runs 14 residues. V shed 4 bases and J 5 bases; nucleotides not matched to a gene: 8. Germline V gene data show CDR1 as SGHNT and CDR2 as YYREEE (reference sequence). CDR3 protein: CASSQTGRAETQYF. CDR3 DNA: TGTGCCAGCAGCCAAACGGGGAGGGCGGAGACCCAGTACTTC.

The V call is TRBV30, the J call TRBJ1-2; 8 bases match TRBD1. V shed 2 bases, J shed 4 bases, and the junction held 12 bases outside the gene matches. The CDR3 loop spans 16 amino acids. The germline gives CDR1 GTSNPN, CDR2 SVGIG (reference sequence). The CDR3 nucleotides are TGTGCCTGGAGTAAGACCCGGGACAGGAAGCTCTATGGCTACACCTTC. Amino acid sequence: CAWSKTRDRKLYGYTF.

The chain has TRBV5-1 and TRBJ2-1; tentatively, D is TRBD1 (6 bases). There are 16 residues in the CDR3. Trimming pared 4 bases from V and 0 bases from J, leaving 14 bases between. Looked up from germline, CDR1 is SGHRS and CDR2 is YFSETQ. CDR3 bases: TGCGCCAGCAGCCCCCTACAGGGTACCTCCTACAATGAGCAGTTCTTC. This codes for CASSPLQGTSYNEQFF.

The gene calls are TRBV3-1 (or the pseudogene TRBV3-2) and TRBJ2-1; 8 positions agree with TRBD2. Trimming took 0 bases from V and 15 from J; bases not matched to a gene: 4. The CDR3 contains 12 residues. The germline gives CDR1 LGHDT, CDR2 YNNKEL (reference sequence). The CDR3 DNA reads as TGTGCCAGCAGCCAAGAAGGGACTAGGCTGTTCTTC. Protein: CASSQEGTRLFF.

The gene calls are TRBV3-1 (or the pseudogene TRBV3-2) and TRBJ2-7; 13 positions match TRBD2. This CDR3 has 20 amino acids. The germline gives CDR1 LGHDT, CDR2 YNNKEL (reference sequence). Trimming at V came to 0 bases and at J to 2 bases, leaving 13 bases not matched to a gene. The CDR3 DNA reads TGTGCCAGCAGCCAAGACCGACTAGCGGGGGGCCCCGGAACACCCTACGAGCAGTACTTC. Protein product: CASSQDRLAGGPGTPYEQYF.

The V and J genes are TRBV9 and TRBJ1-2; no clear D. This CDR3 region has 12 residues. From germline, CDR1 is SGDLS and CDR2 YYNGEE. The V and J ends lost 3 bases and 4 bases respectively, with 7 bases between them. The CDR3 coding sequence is TGTGCCAGCAGCGCCGGCATCTATGGCTACACCTTC. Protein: CASSAGIYGYTF.

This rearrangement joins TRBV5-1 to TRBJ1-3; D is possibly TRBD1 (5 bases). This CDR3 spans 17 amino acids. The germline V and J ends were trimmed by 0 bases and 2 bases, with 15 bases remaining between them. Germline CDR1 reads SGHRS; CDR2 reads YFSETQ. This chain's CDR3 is CASSLGIGELPGNTIYF. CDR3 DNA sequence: TGCGCCAGCAGCTTGGGTATAGGGGAACTGCCTGGAAACACCATATATTTT.